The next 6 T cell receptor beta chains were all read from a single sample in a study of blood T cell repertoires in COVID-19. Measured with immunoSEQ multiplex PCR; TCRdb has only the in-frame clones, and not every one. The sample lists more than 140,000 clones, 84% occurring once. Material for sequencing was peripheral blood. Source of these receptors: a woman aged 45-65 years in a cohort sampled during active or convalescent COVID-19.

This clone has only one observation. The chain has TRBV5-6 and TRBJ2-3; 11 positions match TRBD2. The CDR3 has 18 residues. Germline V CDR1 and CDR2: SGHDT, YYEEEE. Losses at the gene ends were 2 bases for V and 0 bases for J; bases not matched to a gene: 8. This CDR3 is CASSLKTSGGASTDTQYF. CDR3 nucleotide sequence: TGTGCCAGCAGCTTAAAAACTAGCGGGGGTGCTAGCACAGATACGCAGTATTTT.

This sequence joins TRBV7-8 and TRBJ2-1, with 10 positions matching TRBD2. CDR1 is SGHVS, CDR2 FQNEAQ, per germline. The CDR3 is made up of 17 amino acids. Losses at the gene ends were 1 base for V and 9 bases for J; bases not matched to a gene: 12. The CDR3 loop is CASSLGPSSGGAGEQFF. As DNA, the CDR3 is TGTGCCAGCAGCTTAGGGCCGTCGAGCGGGGGGGCCGGTGAGCAGTTCTTC.

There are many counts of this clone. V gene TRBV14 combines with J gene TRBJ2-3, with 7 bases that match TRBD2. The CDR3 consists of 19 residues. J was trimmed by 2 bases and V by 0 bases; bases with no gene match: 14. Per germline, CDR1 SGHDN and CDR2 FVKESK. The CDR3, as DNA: TGTGCCAGCAGCCAAGATTGGGGGGGTAGTCGGCCGTCCACAGATACGCAGTATTTT. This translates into CASSQDWGGSRPSTDTQYF.

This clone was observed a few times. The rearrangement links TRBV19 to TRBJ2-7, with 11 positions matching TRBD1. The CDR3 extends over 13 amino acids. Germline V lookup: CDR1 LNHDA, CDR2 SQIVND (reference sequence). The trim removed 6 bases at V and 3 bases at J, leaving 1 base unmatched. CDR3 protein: CASRGTGGYEQYF. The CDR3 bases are TGTGCCAGTAGGGGGACAGGGGGCTACGAGCAGTACTTC.

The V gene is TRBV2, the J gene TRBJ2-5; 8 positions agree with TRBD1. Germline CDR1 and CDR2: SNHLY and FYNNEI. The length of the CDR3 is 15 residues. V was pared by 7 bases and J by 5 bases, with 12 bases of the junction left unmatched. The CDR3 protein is CASIQGAGSRETQYF. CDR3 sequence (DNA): TGTGCCAGCATCCAGGGGGCTGGGAGTAGGGAGACCCAGTACTTC.

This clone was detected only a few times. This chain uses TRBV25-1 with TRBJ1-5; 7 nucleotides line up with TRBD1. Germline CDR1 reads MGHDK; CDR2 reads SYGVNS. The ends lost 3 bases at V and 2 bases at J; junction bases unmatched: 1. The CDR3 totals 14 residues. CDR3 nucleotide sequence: TGTGCCAGCAGTGACACAGGGGGCAATCAGCCCCAGCATTTT. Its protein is CASSDTGGNQPQHF.